What follows describes a single TCR beta chain. This sample stems from a study of T cells expressing NK-cell markers. Germline CDR1 KGHDR, CDR2 SFDVKD. This CDR3 has 13 amino acids. What made the TCR beta cDNA was 5'RACE template switching with UMIs. No DNA is given; TCRdb re-called the 5' RACE reads and lists each CDR3 protein once. The sample totals fewer than 400,000 distinct CDR3 sequences. The sequenced material came from blood T cells: a sorted CD56 or NKG2C T cell subset, CD4+ or CD8+ T cells, or bulk PBMC T cells (not recorded which). The chain combines TRBV24-1 with TRBJ2-2; absent DNA, TCRdb's TRBD1 call cannot be checked. The TCR was taken from a woman between 50 and 59 years old in good health. CDR3 region: CATSVDRPGELFF.